Each of the 15 T cell receptor beta chains below was sequenced from the same sample in a study of patients and donors after allogeneic stem cell transplantation. In TCRdb, the RT-PCR reads were re-called with MiXCR into one record per CDR3 protein. The data hold about a million distinct CDR3 sequences, with more than 15% observed a single time. The sequencing input was blood, either unsorted or a sorted T cell fraction (not recorded which). The receptors come from a human donor who was either an allogeneic HSCT recipient or a stem cell or donor lymphocyte infusion donor (not recorded which). It is not recorded whose cells these are; they may come from a transplant donor.

The chain has TRBV27 and TRBJ2-2; maybe TRBD2 (6 bases). The CDR3 is 15 amino acids. The V end lost 8 bases, the J end lost 0 bases, and 13 bases lay between the germline ends. Germline V gene data show CDR1 as MNHEY and CDR2 as SMNVEV (reference sequence). In nucleotides, the CDR3 is TGTGCCAGCGGACCGACTAGATCGAACACCGGGGAGCTGTTTTTT. Its translation: CASGPTRSNTGELFF.

This chain connects TRBV11-2 to TRBJ2-7; TRBD1 agrees at 7 bases. Germline values: CDR1 SGHAT, CDR2 FQNNGV. Trimming at V came to 6 bases and at J to 2 bases, leaving 10 bases not matched to a gene. There are 15 residues in the CDR3. The CDR3 protein is CASRDPGTAPYEQYF. CDR3 bases: TGTGCCAGCAGAGATCCCGGGACAGCACCCTACGAGCAGTACTTC.

The V gene is TRBV18, the J gene TRBJ2-3; D unresolved. Trimming stripped 3 bases from V and 4 bases from J, with 14 bases between. Germline loops: CDR1 KGHSH, CDR2 LQKENI. The length of the CDR3 is 15 residues. This CDR3 is CASSPPLSGPDTQYF. The CDR3 nucleotides read TGTGCCAGCTCACCGCCCCTCAGTGGGCCAGATACGCAGTATTTT.

Concerning this clonotype: A read error is likely, as this CDR3 ends without the conserved phenylalanine or tryptophan. The chain recombines TRBV20-1 with TRBJ2-1; TRBD2 aligns across 11 bases. Losses at the gene ends were 5 bases for V and 4 bases for J; bases not matched to a gene: 4. The germline CDR1 and CDR2 sequences are DFQATT and SNEGSKA (reference sequence). The CDR3 has 14 amino acids. This chain's CDR3 is CSAAGTSGYNEQFI. CDR3 coding DNA: TGCAGTGCTGCCGGGACTAGCGGATACAATGAGCAGTTCATC.

V is TRBV6-5 and J is TRBJ1-3, with D maybe TRBD1 (5 bases). The CDR3 loop spans 15 amino acids. The germline gives CDR1 MNHEY, CDR2 SVGAGI. Trimming pared 2 bases from V and 0 bases from J, leaving 8 bases between. The CDR3 sequence is CASSYDGASGNTIYF. CDR3 nucleotides: TGTGCCAGCAGTTACGACGGGGCCTCTGGAAACACCATATATTTT.

V gene TRBV3-1 combines with J gene TRBJ1-4; D is ambiguous. CDR3 length: 14 amino acids. Trimming removed 3 bases at V and 10 bases at J, with 15 bases between. The germline V gene encodes CDR1 LGHDT and CDR2 YNNKEL (reference sequence). CDR3: CASSHPGKSGKLFF. For the CDR3, the DNA is TGTGCCAGCAGCCACCCTGGGAAGAGCGGAAAACTGTTTTTT.

This clonotype occurred many times. The chain recombines TRBV10-3 with TRBJ2-3; D unclear. Germline CDR1 reads ENHRY; CDR2 reads SYGVKD. This CDR3 is built from 12 residues. The V end was cut by 3 bases, the J end by 3 bases, with 4 bases between. The CDR3 reads CAISEGTDTQYF. The CDR3 DNA follows: TGTGCCATCAGTGAAGGGACAGATACGCAGTATTTT.

This chain links TRBV7-2 with TRBJ2-5; the D gene is possibly TRBD2 (6 bases). The CDR3 contains 14 residues. Germline CDR1 is SGHTA and CDR2 is FQGNSA. V was shortened by 3 bases and J by 2 bases, with 10 bases between the two germline ends. CDR3: CASSFWRGQETQYF. Written as DNA, the CDR3 is TGTGCCAGCAGCTTTTGGCGGGGTCAAGAGACCCAGTACTTC.

The genes are TRBV9 and TRBJ2-2; D possibly corresponds to TRBD1 (6 bases). Germline V gene sequence: CDR1 SGDLS, CDR2 YYNGEE. V was pared by 4 bases and J by 0 bases, with 13 bases between. The CDR3 consists of 16 residues. DNA of the CDR3: TGTGCCAGCAGCCCTCCCGACAGGCCGAACACCGGGGAGCTGTTTTTT. This codes for CASSPPDRPNTGELFF.

This clonotype came up many times. A junction boundary mismatches the germline segment, possibly from a read error. This chain connects TRBV12-3 or TRBV12-4 to TRBJ1-5; D might be TRBD1 (6 bases). This CDR3 spans 14 amino acids. The CDR3: CASSLGQSNQPQHF. The CDR3 DNA follows: TGTGCCAGCAGCTTAGGACAGAGCAATCAGCCCCAGCATTTT.

This clonotype was seen only a few times. The genes are TRBV5-1 and TRBJ2-1; 9 bases are a match to TRBD1. The CDR3 consists of 17 residues. Germline V gene data show CDR1 as SGHRS and CDR2 as YFSETQ. V gave up 5 bases and J gave up 4 bases; unmatched junction bases: 13. CDR3 region: CASSTHRDRAIYNEQFF. CDR3 DNA: TGCGCCAGCAGTACCCATCGGGACAGGGCTATTTACAATGAGCAGTTCTTC.

This chain links TRBV3-1 with TRBJ2-2, with D unresolved. This CDR3 contains 11 residues. V dropped 6 bases and J dropped 8 bases, with 7 bases sitting between them. Germline V gene data show CDR1 as LGHDT and CDR2 as YNNKEL (reference sequence). Written as DNA, the CDR3 is TGTGCCAGCAGAACAGAGGGGGAGCTGTTTTTT. Amino acids: CASRTEGELFF.

This clonotype has only a few counts. The J gene is TRBJ2-5, the V gene TRBV3-1, with D unclear. The CDR3 has 15 residues. Germline V lookup: CDR1 LGHDT, CDR2 YNNKEL (reference sequence). V lost 0 bases to trimming and J lost 2 bases, with 10 bases between them. The CDR3 coding sequence is TGTGCCAGCAGCCAAGATCAAGGCAGACAAGAGACCCAGTACTTC. As protein: CASSQDQGRQETQYF.

Only a few counts were recorded for this clonotype. The chain carries TRBV20-1 and TRBJ2-5, with TRBD2 matching 10 bases. Germline V gene sequence: CDR1 DFQATT, CDR2 SNEGSKA (reference sequence). Unmatched junction bases numbered 5, after V lost 3 bases and J lost 1 base. There are 15 residues in the CDR3. The CDR3 here is CSASWSGGAQETQYF. The CDR3 DNA reads as TGCAGTGCTAGTTGGAGCGGGGGGGCCCAAGAGACCCAGTACTTC.

This sequence joins TRBV15 and TRBJ2-7; D ambiguous. Germline V gene data show CDR1 as LNHNV and CDR2 as YYDKDF (reference sequence). The V and J ends lost 0 bases and 2 bases respectively, with 14 bases between them. CDR3 length: 16 amino acids. The CDR3 bases are TGTGCCACCAGCAGAGATGGGCCAGGACCGCCCTACGAGCAGTACTTC. This sequence encodes CATSRDGPGPPYEQYF.